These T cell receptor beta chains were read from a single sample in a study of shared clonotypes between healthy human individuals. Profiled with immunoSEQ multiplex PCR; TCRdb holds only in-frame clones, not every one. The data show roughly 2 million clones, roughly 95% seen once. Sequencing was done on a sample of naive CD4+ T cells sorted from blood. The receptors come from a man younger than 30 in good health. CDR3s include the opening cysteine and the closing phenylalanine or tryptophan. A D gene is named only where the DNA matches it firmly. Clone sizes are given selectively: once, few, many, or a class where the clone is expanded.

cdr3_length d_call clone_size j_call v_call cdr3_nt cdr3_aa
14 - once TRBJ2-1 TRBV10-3 TGTGCCATCAGTGAGGACTGGAGCTACAATGAGCAGTTCTTC CAISEDWSYNEQFF
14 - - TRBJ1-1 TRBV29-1 TGCAGCGTGGGGGACACCAACTTGAACACTGAAGCTTTCTTT CSVGDTNLNTEAFF
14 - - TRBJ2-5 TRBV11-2 TGTGCCAGCAGCCTACCTGGCGGTGAAGAGACCCAGTACTTC CASSLPGGEETQYF
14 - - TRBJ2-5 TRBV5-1 TGCGCCAGCAGGCAGAGTCACGTCGGGGAGACCCAGTACTTC CASRQSHVGETQYF
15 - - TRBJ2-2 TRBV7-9 TGTGCCAGCAGCTTAACCGGGACAAGCACCGGGGAGCTGTTTTTT CASSLTGTSTGELFF
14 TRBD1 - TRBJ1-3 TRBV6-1 TGTGCCAGCAGTACAGGGGTCTCTGGAAACACCATATATTTT CASSTGVSGNTIYF
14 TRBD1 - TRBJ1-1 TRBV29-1 TGCAGCGTTGAGTTGAACAGGGGGAACACTGAAGCTTTCTTT CSVELNRGNTEAFF
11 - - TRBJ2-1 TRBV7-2 TGTGCCAGCAGCCCGGTCGAGGAGCAGTTCTTC CASSPVEEQFF
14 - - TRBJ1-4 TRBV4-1 TGCGCCAGCAGATACTTGGGGGAGGGTGAAAAACTGTTTTTT CASRYLGEGEKLFF
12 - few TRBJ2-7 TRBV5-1 TGCGCCAGCAGCTTGCCTTCCTACGAGCAGTACTTC CASSLPSYEQYF
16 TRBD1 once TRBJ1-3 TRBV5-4 TGTGCCAGCAGCTTGAGGACAGGGTACCCAAGAAACACCATATATTTT CASSLRTGYPRNTIYF
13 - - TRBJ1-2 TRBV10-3 TGTGCCATCAGTTCCGGGTCCCGGGTTGGCTACACCTTC CAISSGSRVGYTF
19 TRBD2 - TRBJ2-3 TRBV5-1 TGCGCCAGCAGCTTGGCAGTTACGGTCGGCGGGAGGAGCACAGATACGCAGTATTTT CASSLAVTVGGRSTDTQYF
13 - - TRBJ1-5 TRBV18 TGTGCCAGCTCACCTACAGGGAATCAGCCCCAGCATTTT CASSPTGNQPQHF
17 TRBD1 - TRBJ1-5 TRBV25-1 TGTGCCAGCAGTGAAAAGGCCGGACAGGGGGCTGTTCAGCCCCAGCATTTT CASSEKAGQGAVQPQHF
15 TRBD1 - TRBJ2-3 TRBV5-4 TGTGCCAGCAGCTTGGGACAGGGGGGTGCAGATACGCAGTATTTT CASSLGQGGADTQYF
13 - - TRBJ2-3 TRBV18 TGTGCCAGCTCACCACCGAACGGTGATACGCAGTATTTT CASSPPNGDTQYF
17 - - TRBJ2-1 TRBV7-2 TGTGCCAGCAGCCTCTCTGGCGGAGGGTTAACCTACAATGAGCAGTTCTTC CASSLSGGGLTYNEQFF
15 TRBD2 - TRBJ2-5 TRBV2 TGTGCCAGCAGTGAACAGGGCGGGAGAGGGGAGACCCAGTACTTC CASSEQGGRGETQYF
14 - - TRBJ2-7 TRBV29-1 TGCAGCGTCGCCCAGCCAACCAAACCCTACGAGCAGTACTTC CSVAQPTKPYEQYF
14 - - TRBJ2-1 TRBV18 TGTGCCAGCTCGCTGCAGGATTCCTACAATGAGCAGTTCTTC CASSLQDSYNEQFF
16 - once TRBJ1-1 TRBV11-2 TGTGCCAGCAGCTTTCTCCGGGGCAGTATGAACACTGAAGCTTTCTTT CASSFLRGSMNTEAFF
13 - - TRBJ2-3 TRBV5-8 TGTGCCAGCAGCTTGTCTCGGAGAGATACGCAGTATTTT CASSLSRRDTQYF
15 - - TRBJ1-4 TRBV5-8 TGTGCCAGCAGCCCCGAGGGGACGGGTAATGAAAAACTGTTTTTT CASSPEGTGNEKLFF
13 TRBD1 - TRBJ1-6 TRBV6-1 TGTGCCAGCAGTGAAGAAAGGGGGCGGGCCCTCCACTTT CASSEERGRALHF
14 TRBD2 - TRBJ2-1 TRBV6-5 TGTGCCAGCAGCGGTGCGGGAGCTTACAATGAGCAGTTCTTC CASSGAGAYNEQFF
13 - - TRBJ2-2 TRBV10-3 TGTGCCATCAGGGAGTCGCTAACCGGGGAGCTGTTTTTT CAIRESLTGELFF
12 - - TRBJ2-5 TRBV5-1 TGCGCCAGCAGAGGAGGGCTGGAGACCCAGTACTTC CASRGGLETQYF
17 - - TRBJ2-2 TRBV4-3 TGCGCCAGCAGCCAAGACCCGGACAGCAACTATCCCGGGGAGCTGTTTTTT CASSQDPDSNYPGELFF
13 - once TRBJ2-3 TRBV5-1 TGCGCCAGCAGCTTGGAGGCGGTAGATACGCAGTATTTT CASSLEAVDTQYF